This TCR beta chain was obtained from a study of neoadjuvant anti-PD-1 for oral cavity cancer (dated by TCRdb to the early 2020s). About the investigation overall: Patients mostly received three to four biweekly doses of nivolumab at 3 mg/kg before curative-intent surgical resection. For patients who did not progress, a fourth nivolumab dose was given around day 43, followed by definitive surgical resection on days 50-56. Under RECIST 1.1, patients with complete response, partial response or stable disease were classed as responders, and patients with progression were classed as non-responders. There were 12 to 13 patients in the parent correlative cohort, and the response rate was 33%. What the authors observed across the whole study: A higher pretreatment blood Treg/Th17 ratio correlated with both higher pretreatment blood TCRbeta clonality and lower post-treatment tumor TCRbeta clonality. The TCR analyses had only three patients in each response group, and the authors called for validation in larger cohorts. Within PBMCs, T cell clonality (Gini index) was significantly higher in non-responders than responders after neoadjuvant nivolumab.

In the paper's terms, the time point label means: after neoadjuvant nivolumab, at surgical resection. None of the patients had received prior systemic or radiation treatment, and all were newly diagnosed with stage II-IVA oral cavity squamous cell carcinoma. The cohort consisted of patients with HPV-negative, locally advanced oral cavity squamous cell carcinoma. Peripheral blood mononuclear cells were analyzed directly and were not maintained or expanded in culture. The samples were obtained from a longitudinal correlative study of a single-arm phase II trial testing neoadjuvant nivolumab in oral cavity squamous cell carcinoma. Genomic DNA-based TCRbeta sequencing was performed on subject-matched pre- and post-treatment PBMCs and tumors from three responders and three non-responders. Peripheral blood mononuclear cells were collected before nivolumab treatment and again after treatment, at the time of surgery. The Maxwell RSC DNA from Cells kit was used to isolate genomic DNA from PBMCs.

The CDR3 has 17 amino acids, counting the end cysteine and phenylalanine. Only the CDR3 DNA is retained, 51 bases long and in frame from the first base. V trim: 0 bases; J trim: 2 bases; unmatched bases: 6. The germline V gene gives CDR1 as ENHRY and CDR2 as SYGVKD. For deep sequencing, PBMC libraries mostly used roughly 0.5 ug of input genomic DNA, with six replicates for each sample. The immunoSEQ hsTCRbeta kit was used to prepare TCRbeta libraries according to the manufacturer's instructions. Sequencing of the completed libraries took place using an Illumina NovaSeq 6000 S4 flow cell after they had been pooled to roughly 2.8 nM. The original pipeline was this. The immunoSEQ Analyzer handled quality control and preprocessing of the raw data. The analysis was limited to productive rearrangements, and each clonotype was defined by a unique CDR3 amino acid sequence. Using the R package tcR, the researchers computed the Gini-Simpson index as their estimate of repertoire clonality. Student's t test was used to compare Gini indices, while Pearson correlation assessed associations with tumor size change. TCRdb took this table from immuneACCESS and kept in-frame rearrangements with V and J called. Such tables lack part of the clones; where checked against another copy, unresolved V genes explain under half of the gap, and the rest is unexplained. D and trimming come from the DNA, and the V and J calls and clone size come from that table. Here the sample has 9,000 to 10,000 clones; 64% occur a single time. The ten most abundant clones make up less than 5% of the sample.

Comments on this clone: This receptor's antigen is unknown. Base qualities are missing; no much larger clone stands one base away.

The sequence was collected from a person aged 40 to 85 with oral cavity squamous cell carcinoma. The sequences come from PBMCs, collected after nivolumab (anti-PD-1) treatment. Here the chain combines TRBV10-3 and TRBJ1-5; the junction holds 8 bases that match TRBD1. CDR3 protein: CAISESGPDRGNQPQHF. The nucleotide sequence reads as follows: TGTGCCATCAGTGAGTCTGGCCCGGACAGGGGCAATCAGCCCCAGCATTTT.